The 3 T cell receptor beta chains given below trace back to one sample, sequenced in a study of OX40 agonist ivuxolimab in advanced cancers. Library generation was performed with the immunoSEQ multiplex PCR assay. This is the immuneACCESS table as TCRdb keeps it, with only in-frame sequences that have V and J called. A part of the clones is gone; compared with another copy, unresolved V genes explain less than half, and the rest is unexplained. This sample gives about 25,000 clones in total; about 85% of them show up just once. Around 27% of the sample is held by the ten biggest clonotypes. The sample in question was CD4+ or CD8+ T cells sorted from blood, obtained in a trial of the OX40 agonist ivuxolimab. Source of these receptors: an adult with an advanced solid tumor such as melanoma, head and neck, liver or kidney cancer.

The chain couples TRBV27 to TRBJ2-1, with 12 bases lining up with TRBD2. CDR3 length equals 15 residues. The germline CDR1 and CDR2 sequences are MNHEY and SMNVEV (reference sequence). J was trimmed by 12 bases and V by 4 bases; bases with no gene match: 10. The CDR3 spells CASSYQTSGGVGQFF. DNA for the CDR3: TGTGCCAGCAGTTACCAGACTAGCGGGGGTGTGGGGCAGTTCTTC.

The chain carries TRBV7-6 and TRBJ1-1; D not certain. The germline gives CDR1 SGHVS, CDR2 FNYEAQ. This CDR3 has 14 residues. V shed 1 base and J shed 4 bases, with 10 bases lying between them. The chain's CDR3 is CASSLESWGTEAFF. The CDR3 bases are TGTGCCAGCAGCTTAGAAAGTTGGGGCACTGAAGCTTTCTTT. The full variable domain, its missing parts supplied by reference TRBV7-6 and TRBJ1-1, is GAGVSQSPRYKVTKRGQDVALRCDPISGHVSLYWYRQALGQGPEFLTYFNYEAQQDKSGLPNDRFSAERPEGSISTLTIQRTEQRDSAMYRCASSLESWGTEAFFGQGTRLTVV.

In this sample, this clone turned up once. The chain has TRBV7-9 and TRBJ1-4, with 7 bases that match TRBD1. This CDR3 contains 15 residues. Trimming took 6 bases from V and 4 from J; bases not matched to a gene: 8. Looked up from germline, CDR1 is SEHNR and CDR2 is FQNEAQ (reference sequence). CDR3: CASRSGQALNEKLFF. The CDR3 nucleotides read TGTGCCAGCAGATCAGGACAGGCTCTTAATGAAAAACTGTTTTTT. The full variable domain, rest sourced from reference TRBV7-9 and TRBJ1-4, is DTGVSQNPRHKITKRGQNVTFRCDPISEHNRLYWYRQTLGQGPEFLTYFQNEAQLEKSRLLSDRFSAERPKGSFSTLEIQRTEQGDSAMYLCASRSGQALNEKLFFGSGTQLSVL.